The 3 T cell receptor beta chains below were found in one sample sequenced in a study of blood T cell repertoires in COVID-19 (dated by TCRdb to 2019 to 2021). The library was generated by the immunoSEQ multiplex PCR assay. As stored in TCRdb, this immuneACCESS dataset retains in-frame rearrangements with V and J assigned. A fraction of the clones does not appear; measured against another copy, unresolved V genes explain less than half of the discrepancy, and the remainder lacks a known reason. The sample contains 200,000 to 300,000 clones, more than 85% of them found a single time. The ten largest account for under 3% of the sample. The sequenced sample consisted of peripheral blood. The receptors come from a person aged 18 to 30 with COVID-19, enrolled during active disease.

The sample holds a few counts of this clone. The chain carries TRBV6-4 and TRBJ2-2; 7 bases are a match to TRBD1. V was clipped by 3 bases and J by 6 bases; unmatched bases: 4. Germline V lookup: CDR1 MRHNA, CDR2 SNTAGT. This CDR3 region has 14 residues. CDR3 protein: CASSERQGPGELFF. The CDR3, as DNA: TGTGCCAGCAGTGAGCGACAGGGCCCCGGGGAGCTGTTTTTT.

This clone was recorded only once. The V and J genes are TRBV15 and TRBJ2-5; 10 bases fit TRBD1. There are 16 residues in the CDR3. V shed 0 bases, J shed 5 bases, and the junction held 6 bases outside the gene matches. The germline gives CDR1 LNHNV, CDR2 YYDKDF (reference sequence). CDR3 in amino acids: CATSRDTDRGRETQYF. For the CDR3, the DNA is TGTGCCACCAGCAGAGATACCGACAGGGGGCGTGAGACCCAGTACTTC.

This clone was seen only a few times. The rearrangement links TRBV29-1 to TRBJ1-1; the match to TRBD1 covers 9 bases. V dropped 2 bases and J dropped 7; count of bases not matched to a gene: 20. The CDR3 has 18 amino acids. CDR1 and CDR2 (germline): SQVTM, ANQGSEA. The CDR3 loop reads CSVEYVGTGWGTRYEAFF. The DNA of the CDR3 is TGCAGCGTTGAATATGTCGGGACAGGGTGGGGGACCAGATATGAAGCTTTCTTT.